This TCR beta chain originates from a study of siplizumab effects on memory and regulatory T cells. With regard to this clone: Its matching antigen is unknown.

Produced via immunoSEQ multiplex PCR; TCRdb's table is partial and in-frame only. The table lists around 110,000 clones, roughly 94% of them singletons. CDR3 size: 14 residues. The V end lost 4 bases, the J end lost 1 base, and 10 bases lay between the germline ends. Germline assignment: CDR1 LNHDA and CDR2 SQIVND (reference sequence). Regarding the study as a whole: Controls showed an average of approximately 28% Treg-derived mappable alloreactive CD4+ clones, while siplizumab showed under 80%.

This sequence originates from a human donor in good health. V gene TRBV19 combines with J gene TRBJ1-2; no clear D. The sequencing sample was made of non-Treg CD4+ T cells sorted from blood. The CDR3 sequence: CASSSTPDNYGYTF. DNA of the CDR3: TGTGCCAGTAGTAGTACGCCTGATAACTATGGCTACACCTTC.